This T cell receptor (beta chain) was profiled in a study of lung T cells in sarcoidosis with Löfgren's syndrome. General study results and limits: Shared TRAV12-1 and TRBV2 CDR3 motifs were reported across several patients.

MiXCR was run by TCRdb on the reads, yielding one entry per CDR3 protein. The sample carries 55,000 to 80,000 distinct CDR3 sequences, about 20% recorded once. Trimming pared 7 bases from V and 1 base from J, leaving 13 bases between. The germline V gene has CDR1 SNHLY and CDR2 FYNNEI. This CDR3 spans 14 amino acids. At least ten counts were recorded for this clonotype. Its antigen remains unknown. Input material: CD4+ T cells from PBMCs. This TCR came from a human donor with sarcoidosis (Löfgren's syndrome or another form), or a control subject (not recorded which). The rearrangement links TRBV2 to TRBJ1-1, with D perhaps matching TRBD1 (6 bases). The CDR3 sequence is CASMGGGSNTEAFF. CDR3 nucleotide sequence: TGTGCCAGCATGGGGGGCGGATCGAACACTGAAGCTTTCTTT.